These T cell receptor beta chains were read from a single sample in a study of shared clonotypes between healthy human individuals. Sequencing was performed with immunoSEQ multiplex PCR; in TCRdb, only in-frame clones are kept and a portion is missing. The table lists fewer than 650,000 clones, roughly four fifths of them singletons, with 13% in the top ten. What was sequenced was PBMCs. These receptors came from a woman aged 40 to 50 in good health. Some clones in this sample may be carry-over from other donors' samples. CDR3s include the opening cysteine and the closing phenylalanine or tryptophan.

TRBV4-3	TRBJ1-2	15	CASSRDGQGSYGYTF
TRBV7-9	.	16	CASSLAGAGGRYEQYF
TRBV7-2	TRBJ2-3	16	CASSRTSGRLWDTQYF
TRBV7-9	TRBJ2-7	16	CASSEEFGPNSYEQYF
TRBV7-9	TRBJ2-3	15	CASSSSGLGTDTQYF
TRBV10-1	TRBJ2-2	14	CASSELDGAGELFF
TRBV5-4	TRBJ2-1	16	CASSRTGTSVGGEQFF
TRBV7-3	TRBJ2-1	13	CASTVGSSNEQFF
TRBV19	TRBJ2-7	16	CASSNDPGRGSYEQYF
TRBV27	TRBJ2-7	14	CASSPWGRSYEQYF
TRBV7-9	TRBJ2-7	13	CASSPTGQYEQYF
TRBV21-1	TRBJ1-2	15	CASSKKGQDTRGYTF
TRBV28	TRBJ1-1	12	CASSMRRAEAFF
TRBV10-1	TRBJ2-7	13	CASSWTDSYEQYF
TRBV11-2	TRBJ2-1	19	CATILSVGTVTWVGNEQFF
TRBV30	TRBJ2-1	13	CAWSDSPYNEQFF
TRBV4-1	TRBJ2-1	13	CASSQQEAVEQFF
TRBV11-2	TRBJ2-3	15	CASSPGSIGPDTQYF
TRBV18	TRBJ2-7	13	CASSPGQGTEQYF